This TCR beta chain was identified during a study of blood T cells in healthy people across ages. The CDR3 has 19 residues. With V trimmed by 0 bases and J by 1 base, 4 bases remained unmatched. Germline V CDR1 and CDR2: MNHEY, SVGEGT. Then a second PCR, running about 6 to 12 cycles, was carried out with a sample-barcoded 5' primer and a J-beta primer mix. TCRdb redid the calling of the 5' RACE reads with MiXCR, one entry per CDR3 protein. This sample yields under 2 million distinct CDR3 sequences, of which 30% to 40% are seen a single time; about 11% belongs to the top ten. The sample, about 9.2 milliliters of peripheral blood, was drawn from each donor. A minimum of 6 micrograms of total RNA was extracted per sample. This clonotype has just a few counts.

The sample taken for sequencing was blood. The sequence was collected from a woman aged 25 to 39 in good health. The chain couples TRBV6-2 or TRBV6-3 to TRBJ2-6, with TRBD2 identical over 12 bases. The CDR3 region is CASSYSTSGGWSGANVLTF. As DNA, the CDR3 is TGTGCCAGCAGTTACTCGACTAGCGGGGGTTGGTCTGGGGCCAACGTCCTGACTTTC.